This is a list of T cell receptor beta chains from one sample in a study of blood T cell repertoires in COVID-19. The assay was immunoSEQ multiplex PCR, and TCRdb's table has in-frame clones only and misses some. This table has 150,000 to 200,000 clones, 70% to 90% appearing once. Sequencing was performed on PBMCs or T cells enriched from blood (not recorded which). These receptors were obtained from a man aged 35 to 55 who had recovered from COVID-19. The CDR3 runs from the conserved cysteine through the conserved F or W. D genes are given only for firm matches. Size tells how often a clone was seen (once, few, many) or the class of an expanded clone, and some rows leave it out.

CDR3 protein	CDR3 DNA	D gene	J gene	V gene	clone size
CASSLEVNQHF	TGTGCCAGCAGCCTGGAGGTTAACCAGCATTTT	-	TRBJ1-5	TRBV12-3/TRBV12-4	once
CASTLGPGDGYTF	TGTGCCAGCACCCTAGGCCCCGGGGATGGCTACACCTTC	-	TRBJ1-2	TRBV7-2	-
CASSQFNPGRRGGRGTGELFF	TGTGCCAGCAGCCAATTCAACCCCGGCCGACGCGGGGGCAGGGGCACCGGGGAGCTGTTTTTT	-	TRBJ2-2	TRBV3-1/TRBV3-2	-
CASSLSGGVHGELFF	TGTGCCAGCAGCTTATCGGGCGGGGTCCACGGGGAGCTGTTTTTT	-	TRBJ2-2	TRBV7-8	-
CASSPPGSLNQPQHF	TGTGCCAGCTCACCCCCGGGAAGCCTCAATCAGCCCCAGCATTTT	-	TRBJ1-5	TRBV18	-
CASSPQAGGVTEAFF	TGTGCCAGCAGCCCCCAAGCGGGAGGGGTAACTGAAGCTTTCTTT	-	TRBJ1-1	TRBV3-1/TRBV3-2	-
CASSSYGGGTGEAYEQYF	TGTGCCAGCAGCTCATATGGGGGCGGGACAGGGGAGGCCTACGAGCAGTACTTC	TRBD1	TRBJ2-7	TRBV13	once
CASSQTGGLAGGPTTETQYF	TGCGCCAGCAGCCAAACAGGCGGACTAGCGGGGGGCCCGACTACAGAGACCCAGTACTTC	TRBD2	TRBJ2-5	TRBV5-1	-
CASSLKDSLYTEAFF	TGTGCCAGCAGCTTAAAGGACAGTCTTTACACTGAAGCTTTCTTT	-	TRBJ1-1	TRBV7-8	once
CASLGGGFRWDTQYF	TGTGCCAGTCTTGGGGGGGGATTCCGGTGGGATACGCAGTATTTT	TRBD2	TRBJ2-3	TRBV19	-
CASRGLAGETQYF	TGTGCCAGCAGGGGACTAGCGGGAGAGACCCAGTACTTC	TRBD2	TRBJ2-5	TRBV3-1/TRBV3-2	-
CASSYPTGEYARNTEAFF	TGTGCCAGCAGTTACCCAACAGGGGAATACGCTAGGAACACTGAAGCTTTCTTT	TRBD1	TRBJ1-1	TRBV6-2/TRBV6-3	-
CASSPGGTPNTEAFF	TGTGCCAGCAGCCCTGGTGGCACCCCGAACACTGAAGCTTTCTTT	-	TRBJ1-1	TRBV5-4	few
CASSLRGEAFF	TGTGCCAGCAGTTTAAGGGGCGAGGCTTTCTTT	-	TRBJ1-1	TRBV27	-
CASSLKSGGDRELFF	TGTGCCAGCAGCTTGAAATCAGGGGGCGACCGGGAGCTGTTTTTT	TRBD1	TRBJ2-2	TRBV5-4	-